This T cell receptor (beta chain) was captured by sequencing in a study of T cell responses to AZD1222 COVID-19 vaccine (dated by TCRdb to the early 2020s). Background for the entire study: AZD1222 recipients with second doses at about 4 weeks or about 12 weeks were pooled, because spike-specific TCR depth and breadth did not differ between schedules. TCR sequencing covered fewer than 250 trial participants: 207 given two doses of AZD1222 and 26 given two doses of MenACWY control vaccine. Trial participants were enrolled into age subgroups of 18-55, 56-69 and 70-plus years, which contained about 150, 28 and 57 TCR-sequenced participants, respectively.

What the time point label conveys for this sample: baseline before first vaccination. Vaccinee samples were obtained from the UK trials COV001 and COV002, which included a single-blind randomized controlled phase 2/3 trial of AZD1222 (ChAdOx1 nCoV-19) in healthy adults. For TCRbeta chain sequencing, PBMC samples were collected from trial participants at day 0 and at day 28 after the second dose. The CDR3 regions of human TCRbeta chains were analyzed by immunosequencing. From the authors' description of their analysis: Repertoire TCRs were matched against a reference library of SARS-CoV-2-specific TCRs generated with the MIRA antigen-specificity platform. Breadth meant the fraction of unique TCRs that were SARS-CoV-2-associated, whereas depth meant the fraction of total T cells that were SARS-CoV-2-associated. Using the MIRA data, each spike-specific TCR was assigned both to the spike region to which the TCR was reactive and to a CD4 or CD8 class. Log10-transformed breadth and depth values were compared by one-way ANOVA with Sidak's multiple comparisons tests. Imported from immuneACCESS, the table was reduced by TCRdb to in-frame sequences with V and J called. These copies leave out some clones; in studies compared against another copy, an unresolved V gene accounts for under half, and the cause of the remainder is not known. Clone size and the V and J calls come from that table; the DNA yielded D and trimming. The sample table shows some 150,000 clones, and about 92% are seen once. 15% to 20% of the sample belongs to the ten largest clones.

Results the study describes overall, beyond this receptor: Spike-specific TCR breadth and depth rose significantly after two AZD1222 doses compared with day 0 and with MenACWY recipients. Most participants were white British and females outnumbered males, and the authors suggested that clonal diversity may have been underestimated. CD4 TCRs associated with the vaccine covered the entire spike protein, and the dominant responses were in regions 160-218 and 743-854. Because no day 14 peak-response samples were available, the repertoires could be characterized only after the peak T cell response. Conclusions about previously exposed vaccinees were limited because only a handful of AZD1222 recipients were SARS-CoV-2 seropositive at baseline. The 56-69-year group was small, and its depth increase did not reach significance, likely because of low power. Reportedly, close to half of the unique spike-specific TCRs recognized epitopes lying outside the regions that are mutated in the B.1.351 and B.1.1.7 variants.

Regarding this clone: The antigen this receptor binds is unknown. No qualities accompany the bases; no much larger clone lies one base away.

Deletion took 5 bases off V and 1 base off J, with a span of 5 bases between the germline ends. The CDR3, cysteine through phenylalanine, is 12 amino acids long. Only the CDR3 region is kept as DNA, spanning 36 bases read in frame from base 1. The germline V gene (reference sequence) gives CDR1 as LNHNV and CDR2 as YYDKDF. The specimen comprised peripheral blood, sampled on day 0 of AZD1222 vaccination. This clonotype was sampled from an adult in good health. The sequence joins TRBV15 to TRBJ1-1, with the D gene not confidently named. The CDR3 region has the sequence CATSAGNTEAFF. In nucleotides, the sequence is TGTGCCACCAGCGCGGGGAACACTGAAGCTTTCTTT.